Each of the 4 T cell receptor beta chains below was sequenced from the same sample in a study of T cell repertoires in cytomegalovirus infection (dated by TCRdb to the late 2010s). No cognate antigen is known for these TCRs. Sequencing used an Illumina HiSeq 1500. TCRdb passed the public sequencing reads through fastp at Q25 and MiXCR, retaining productive beta sequences. Every distinct CDR3 protein forms one entry, paired with its most common genes and DNA. The sample includes fewer than 950,000 distinct CDR3 sequences, with approximately 30% observed a single time. Roughly an eighth of the sample is taken by the ten largest. The sample's treatment or condition label, in plain terms: in vitro stimulation with specific CMV peptide epitopes to enrich CMV-specific T cells. Sequenced material: cultured CD8+ T cells from PBMCs, taken from culture after CMV antigen stimulation. The receptors shown here come from a human donor in good health (CMV status not recorded). Some clones in this sample may be carry-over from other donors' samples.

This clonotype occurred a few times. This rearrangement joins TRBV6-6 to TRBJ2-2; D possibly corresponds to TRBD1 (5 bases). Germline loops: CDR1 MNHNY, CDR2 SVGAGI (reference sequence). This CDR3 is built from 16 residues. Trimming removed 6 bases at V and 1 base at J, with 15 bases between. The CDR3 loop is CASSKPPQGNTGELFF. The CDR3 DNA reads as TGTGCCAGCAGCAAGCCTCCCCAGGGGAACACCGGGGAGCTGTTTTTT.

This clonotype was seen only a few times. The chain recombines TRBV7-8 with TRBJ1-5; the D is unclear. The CDR3 runs 15 residues. With 2 bases removed from V and 11 bases from J, the gap between germline ends came to 19 bases. Germline-derived CDR1 and CDR2 are SGHVS and FQNEAQ. CDR3: CASSLNGRGAQAQHF. The CDR3 nucleotides are TGTGCCAGCAGCTTAAACGGGCGGGGTGCCCAGGCCCAGCATTTT.

This clonotype appeared a few times. The rearrangement links TRBV20-1 to TRBJ1-6, with D hard to call. Germline V gene data show CDR1 as DFQATT and CDR2 as SNEGSKA (reference sequence). V lost 3 bases, J lost 0 bases, and 21 bases lay in between. CDR3 length: 19 amino acids. As DNA, the CDR3 is TGCAGTGCTAGCATCGGAGATCCAACTCAGTTCTCCTATAATTCACCCCTCCACTTT. This gives the protein CSASIGDPTQFSYNSPLHF.

The rearrangement links TRBV4-1 to TRBJ1-4; 10 bases match TRBD1. Per germline, CDR1 MGHRA and CDR2 YSYEKL. The V gene end was trimmed by 1 base and the J gene end by 6 bases; junction bases not matched to a gene: 8. This CDR3 is built from 17 residues. This chain's CDR3 is CASSQAYDRGRDEKLFF. CDR3 in DNA: TGCGCCAGCAGCCAAGCCTATGACAGGGGGCGAGATGAAAAACTGTTTTTT.